The 17 T cell receptor beta chains presented below share a single source sample, sequenced in a study of T cell repertoires in chronic hepatitis B. This table comes from immunoSEQ multiplex PCR, and its TCRdb copy is limited to in-frame clones, with some not included. The sample table includes 72 clones. The sequencing sample was made of HBV core (core169) epitope-specific CD8+ T cells from PBMCs. These receptors came from a human donor with chronic hepatitis B virus infection.

On this clone: The junction does not match germline at one end; this may be a read error. This chain links TRBV7-8 with TRBJ1-2; D is possibly TRBD1 (5 bases). The CDR3 runs to 14 residues. The germline gives CDR1 SGHVS, CDR2 FQNEAQ. The CDR3: CASSLGVTNYGYTF. DNA of the CDR3: TGTGCCAGCAGTTTAGGGGTCACTAACTATGGCTACACCTTC.

CDR3 sequence reads: CASSPGSSTDTQYF. CDR3 bases: TGTGCCAGCTCACCTGGTTCTAGCACAGATACGCAGTATTTT. The genes are TRBV18 and TRBJ2-3; no clear D gene. Trimming left V 3 bases short and J 0 bases short, with 7 bases between. Germline values: CDR1 KGHSH, CDR2 LQKENI. CDR3 size: 14 residues.

This rearrangement joins TRBV6-1 to TRBJ2-7; D gene unclear. This CDR3 region has 13 residues. V lost 0 bases to trimming and J lost 2 bases, with 5 bases between them. Germline V gene sequence: CDR1 MNHNS, CDR2 SASEGT. Here the CDR3 DNA reads TGTGCCAGCAGTGAAGCCTCAGCCTACGAGCAGTACTTC. It encodes CASSEASAYEQYF.

The genes are TRBV19 and TRBJ1-1, with D tentatively TRBD1 (5 bases). Trimming removed 9 bases at V and 1 base at J, with 15 bases between. Germline CDR1 reads LNHDA; CDR2 reads SQIVND (reference sequence). There are 14 residues in the CDR3. The CDR3: CASRHRGGNTEAFF. In DNA form, the CDR3 reads TGTGCCAGCCGACATCGCGGGGGGAACACTGAAGCTTTCTTT.

This chain connects TRBV19 to TRBJ1-5; D is undetermined. Germline assignment: CDR1 LNHDA and CDR2 SQIVND (reference sequence). V was trimmed by 9 bases and J by 3 bases, leaving 9 bases between them. The CDR3 runs to 12 residues. The chain's CDR3 is CASHDDNQPQHF. CDR3 nucleotide sequence: TGTGCCAGCCATGACGACAATCAGCCCCAGCATTTT.

This clone was seen a single time. V usage is TRBV27 and J usage is TRBJ1-1; no clear D gene. V was trimmed by 2 bases and J by 7 bases, leaving 14 bases between them. Germline V gene sequence: CDR1 MNHEY, CDR2 SMNVEV (reference sequence). This CDR3 has 14 amino acids. The CDR3 region has the DNA TGTGCCAGCAGTTTAAGGCTCGGGCAGCTTGAAGCTTTCTTT. It is translated as CASSLRLGQLEAFF.

CDR3 in amino acids: CASSPLPGQGADEQFF. The CDR3 nucleotides are TGCGCCAGCAGCCCACTTCCGGGACAGGGGGCCGATGAGCAGTTCTTC. The chain uses TRBV4-3 and TRBJ2-1; TRBD1 agrees at 12 bases. Germline CDR1 reads LGHNA; CDR2 reads YSLEER. The CDR3 runs 16 residues. J gave up 8 bases and V 4 bases, and 9 bases lay outside the gene matches.

The chain uses TRBV6-8 and TRBJ2-6; D is unresolved. The CDR3 covers 18 residues. Trimming took off 5 bases at V and 5 bases at J, with 22 bases between the two ends. Germline CDR1 reads MNHGY; CDR2 reads SAAAGT. CDR3 sequence (DNA): TGTGCCAGCAGTAACGACCTACGCCTACAAAGTCGGGCCAACGTCCTGACTTTC. It encodes CASSNDLRLQSRANVLTF.

The chain couples TRBV13 to TRBJ1-3; a weak D match, TRBD1 (5 bases). Trimming took 2 bases from V and 0 from J, leaving 11 bases between them. Germline V gene sequence: CDR1 PRHDT, CDR2 FYEKMQ (reference sequence). CDR3 length: 16 amino acids. CDR3 sequence: CASSLFTGSSGNTIYF. Here the CDR3 DNA reads TGTGCCAGCAGCTTATTTACAGGCAGCTCTGGAAACACCATATATTTT.

The V and J genes are TRBV5-1 and TRBJ1-1, with D possibly matching TRBD1 (5 bases). Trimming took off 0 bases at V and 5 bases at J, with 8 bases between the two ends. Germline CDR1 reads SGHRS; CDR2 reads YFSETQ. This CDR3 is built from 13 residues. CDR3 DNA sequence: TGCGCCAGCAGCTTGGCCTGGGGGACTGAAGCTTTCTTT. Encoded protein: CASSLAWGTEAFF.

A single count supports this clone. This sequence joins TRBV7-8 and TRBJ2-1; tentatively, D is TRBD2 (6 bases). The CDR3 length is 18 residues. V was cut by 0 bases and J by 0 bases, with 15 bases left in between. Germline CDR1 reads SGHVS; CDR2 reads FQNEAQ. CDR3 sequence: CASSLAGGGMGSYNEQFF. The CDR3 DNA sequence: TGTGCCAGCAGCTTAGCGGGAGGCGGGATGGGCTCCTACAATGAGCAGTTCTTC.

The rearrangement uses TRBV9 and TRBJ1-1; the D is unclear. V lost 7 bases and J lost 2, with 9 bases in between. The CDR3 is made up of 12 amino acids. Germline V CDR1 and CDR2: SGDLS, YYNGEE. The DNA of the CDR3 is TGTGCCAGCGGCGGCAGTAACACTGAAGCTTTCTTT. This encodes CASGGSNTEAFF. The whole variable domain, remainder taken from reference TRBV9 and TRBJ1-1, is DSGVTQTPKHLITATGQRVTLRCSPRSGDLSVYWYQQSLDQGLQFLIQYYNGEERAKGNILERFSAQQFPDLHSELNLSSLELGDSALYFCASGGSNTEAFFGQGTRLTVV.

V is TRBV10-3 and J is TRBJ2-1; 13 nucleotides agree with TRBD2. V was clipped by 6 bases and J by 5 bases; unmatched bases: 7. Germline V gene data show CDR1 as ENHRY and CDR2 as SYGVKD. This CDR3 spans 16 amino acids. The CDR3 sequence: CAISPLLAGGNNEQFF. The CDR3 DNA reads TGTGCCATCAGCCCCCTACTAGCGGGAGGGAACAATGAGCAGTTCTTC.

This rearrangement joins TRBV4-3 to TRBJ1-4, with D possibly matching TRBD1 (6 bases). Germline V gene data show CDR1 as LGHNA and CDR2 as YSLEER. This CDR3 has 16 amino acids. With 0 bases removed from V and 3 bases from J, the gap between germline ends came to 11 bases. CDR3: CASSQDQDRANEKLFF. CDR3 nucleotide sequence: TGCGCCAGCAGCCAAGATCAGGACAGAGCTAATGAAAAACTGTTTTTT.

The chain couples TRBV27 to TRBJ2-1; D gene unclear. CDR1 MNHEY and CDR2 SMNVEV come from the germline V gene (reference sequence). The CDR3 extends over 18 amino acids. The V end lost 6 bases, the J end lost 9 bases, and 30 bases lay between the germline ends. The CDR3 loop is CASSPLPGSGTGASEQFF. In DNA form, the CDR3 reads TGTGCCAGCAGCCCCCTGCCAGGATCAGGCACTGGCGCCAGTGAGCAGTTCTTC.

V is TRBV4-3 and J is TRBJ1-3, with unresolved D. Germline V gives CDR1 LGHNA, CDR2 YSLEER. The length of the CDR3 is 15 residues. V lost 2 bases and J lost 10, with 18 bases in between. As DNA, the CDR3 is TGCGCCAGCAGCCAATCCTCCCGGGGTACTTCGACCATATATTTT. It is translated as CASSQSSRGTSTIYF.

The chain combines TRBV6-6 with TRBJ2-4, with D perhaps TRBD1 (5 bases). Germline CDR1 reads MNHNY; CDR2 reads SVGAGI (reference sequence). The CDR3 loop spans 14 amino acids. The V end was cut by 6 bases, the J end by 3 bases, with 12 bases between. CDR3 bases: TGTGCCAGCAGGCCGGTAGACAGCAAAAACATTCAGTACTTC. Translation gives CASRPVDSKNIQYF.